The text below deals with one T cell receptor (beta chain). What it binds is unknown. PCR amplification relied on 60 Vbeta primers (plus 13 Jbeta primers). Profiled with immunoSEQ multiplex PCR; TCRdb holds only in-frame clones, not every one. The sample contains about 200,000 clones, 81% of which appear only once. The entry originates in a study of cytomegalovirus exposure and HLA in healthy donors. The overall study: Findings of an earlier analysis included 90 million to 120 million unique TCR beta sequences from 190 million or so T cells. Findings of the study overall: A later analysis appeared to link common viral pathogens to several of the most significant clusters.

Sampled while nominally healthy, donors likely had unrecorded immune exposures. This CDR3 is 14 amino acids long. V was cut by 2 bases and J by 2 bases, with 9 bases left in between. Germline V gives CDR1 SGHTA, CDR2 FQGNSA. The sequenced sample was PBMCs. V usage is TRBV7-2 and J usage is TRBJ2-5; D is possibly TRBD1 (6 bases). The source is a man between 18 and 35 years old in good health and CMV-seronegative. The CDR3 spells CASSLRTEQETQYF. In DNA form, the CDR3 reads TGTGCCAGCAGCTTAAGGACAGAACAAGAGACCCAGTACTTC.